Presented here are 20 T cell receptor beta chains from one specimen sequenced in a study of OX40 agonist ivuxolimab in advanced cancers. Libraries were constructed by the immunoSEQ multiplex PCR assay. The table was pulled from immuneACCESS by TCRdb, which kept in-frame rearrangements only. Such tables lose some clones; where checked, under half of the loss comes from unresolved V genes, and the rest has no known cause. The sample data list around 80,000 clones, and approximately 90% of these were observed just once. The ten largest clones represent approximately 0.93% of the sample. Material: CD4+ or CD8+ T cells sorted from blood, obtained in a trial of the OX40 agonist ivuxolimab. The receptor set was obtained from an adult with an advanced solid tumor such as melanoma, head and neck, liver or kidney cancer.

This clone was seen a few times. Other DNA sequences within the sample encode an identical CDR3. This chain links TRBV7-6 with TRBJ2-3, with 8 bases identical to TRBD2. Losses at the gene ends were 5 bases for V and 1 base for J; bases not matched to a gene: 2. This CDR3 has 14 amino acids. Germline loops: CDR1 SGHVS, CDR2 FNYEAQ. The CDR3 spells CASSLLAGTDTQYF. CDR3 nucleotide sequence: TGTGCCAGCAGCCTACTAGCGGGCACAGATACGCAGTATTTT.

CDR3 sequence (DNA): TGTGCCAGCAGTTCACCGGGACTAGCGGGCTCCTACGAGCAGTACTTC. Protein product: CASSSPGLAGSYEQYF. The V and J genes are TRBV28 and TRBJ2-5; TRBD2 matches at 12 bases. Gene TRBJ2-7 matches the end of the DNA better, so the J call may be wrong. The CDR3 is 16 amino acids. Per the germline V gene, CDR1 is MDHEN and CDR2 is SYDVKM.

The chain couples TRBV25-1 to TRBJ1-5; 9 bases are a match to TRBD1. The junction had 9 bases not matched to a gene; V was cut back by 5 bases and J by 4 bases. This CDR3 contains 16 residues. CDR1 MGHDK and CDR2 SYGVNS come from the germline V gene. CDR3 residues: CASSLRTGVINQPQHF. CDR3 in DNA: TGTGCCAGCAGTCTTCGGACAGGGGTCATTAATCAGCCCCAGCATTTT.

This chain uses TRBV7-9 with TRBJ2-3; D might be TRBD1 (5 bases). The germline V gene has CDR1 SEHNR and CDR2 FQNEAQ (reference sequence). The CDR3 is 12 amino acids. V shed 4 bases and J shed 10 bases, with 12 bases lying between them. DNA for the CDR3: TGTGCCAGCAGCTCCCCCGGACATCCGCAGTATTTT. Its translation is CASSSPGHPQYF.

This clone occurred a few times. The chain uses TRBV5-1 and TRBJ2-5; the match to TRBD2 covers 8 bases. The CDR3 extends over 18 amino acids. Per germline, CDR1 SGHRS and CDR2 YFSETQ. The trim removed 1 base at V and 1 base at J, leaving 12 bases unmatched. In nucleotides, the CDR3 is TGCGCCAGCAGCTTGAGTACTTTTACTAGCGGACTCCAAGAGACCCAGTACTTC. This translates into CASSLSTFTSGLQETQYF.

This chain joins TRBV7-2 and TRBJ2-3; possibly TRBD1 or TRBD2 for D (5 bases each). The germline gives CDR1 SGHTA, CDR2 FQGNSA. V was trimmed by 2 bases and J by 6 bases, leaving 12 bases between them. The CDR3 covers 14 residues. CDR3 sequence: CASSLNGGADTQYF. CDR3 DNA: TGTGCCAGCAGCTTAAATGGGGGTGCGGATACGCAGTATTTT.

The V call is TRBV2, the J call TRBJ2-1, with D hard to call. Between the trimmed V and J ends, which lost 6 bases and 9 bases, there was a span of 12 bases. Germline V gene sequence: CDR1 SNHLY, CDR2 FYNNEI. The CDR3 has 12 residues. The CDR3 bases are TGTGCCAGCAGGGGTGACTCGGGTGAGCAGTTCTTC. It codes for CASRGDSGEQFF.

This clone was detected a few times. This chain connects TRBV5-1 to TRBJ1-2; D not certain. This CDR3 has 14 residues. From germline, CDR1 is SGHRS and CDR2 YFSETQ. The V end lost 0 bases, the J end lost 3 bases, and 9 bases lay between the germline ends. The CDR3 is CASSLASGDYGYTF. CDR3 nucleotides: TGCGCCAGCAGCTTGGCTTCTGGAGACTATGGCTACACCTTC.

V gene TRBV5-4 combines with J gene TRBJ2-7, with D perhaps matching TRBD1 (6 bases). The V end was cut by 1 base, the J end by 7 bases, with 12 bases between. The CDR3 extends over 13 amino acids. Germline lookup yields CDR1 SGHNT and CDR2 YYREEE (reference sequence). The DNA of the CDR3 is TGTGCCAGCAGCTTGATGGGGGCTCGGGAGCAGTACTTC. Amino acids: CASSLMGAREQYF.

The chain combines TRBV19 with TRBJ2-7; D is tentatively TRBD1 or TRBD2 (5 bases each). V was clipped by 4 bases and J by 1 base, with 11 bases between them. Germline values: CDR1 LNHDA, CDR2 SQIVND (reference sequence). The CDR3 covers 14 residues. CDR3 DNA sequence: TGTGCCAGTAGTAGCACATGGGGGTCCTACGAGCAGTACTTC. Translated, it gives CASSSTWGSYEQYF.

This clone was counted once. The J gene is TRBJ2-5, the V gene TRBV19, with 8 positions matching TRBD2. The DNA matches TRBJ2-7 better at its end, which makes the J call doubtful. The CDR3 has 13 residues. Germline V lookup: CDR1 LNHDA, CDR2 SQIVND (reference sequence). The CDR3 DNA reads TGTGCCACCGATAGCGGGATCCCGGGCGAGCAGTACTTC. Translating gives CATDSGIPGEQYF.

V is TRBV19 and J is TRBJ2-7; D remains unclear. The CDR3 spans 14 residues. Germline CDR1 LNHDA, CDR2 SQIVND (reference sequence). With 3 bases removed from V and 0 bases from J, the gap between germline ends came to 9 bases. Here the CDR3 DNA reads TGTGCCAGTAGTATCGGACGGAACTCCTACGAGCAGTACTTC. Its translation is CASSIGRNSYEQYF.

The gene calls are TRBV9 and TRBJ2-3; 8 bases match TRBD2. Germline lookup yields CDR1 SGDLS and CDR2 YYNGEE. Trimming at V came to 0 bases and at J to 1 base, leaving 7 bases not matched to a gene. The CDR3 runs to 17 residues. CDR3 DNA: TGTGCCAGCAGCGTAGGTGGGGGACTAGAAGGCACAGATACGCAGTATTTT. It translates to CASSVGGGLEGTDTQYF.

The genes are TRBV5-1 and TRBJ2-7, with 7 bases that match TRBD2. This CDR3 is 12 amino acids long. J was trimmed by 7 bases and V by 4 bases; bases with no gene match: 5. Germline V gene lookup returns CDR1 SGHRS and CDR2 YFSETQ. CDR3 bases: TGCGCCAGCAGCCTCGGGGAGGGAGAGCAGTACTTC. Amino acid sequence: CASSLGEGEQYF.

The chain recombines TRBV9 with TRBJ2-7; either TRBD1 or TRBD2 may supply D (6 bases each). Trimming pared 5 bases from V and 6 bases from J, leaving 12 bases between. Germline V gives CDR1 SGDLS, CDR2 YYNGEE. This CDR3 spans 12 amino acids. In DNA form, the CDR3 reads TGTGCCAGCAGTGATGGGGGGCTCGAGCAGTACTTC. Protein product: CASSDGGLEQYF.

J is TRBJ1-2 and V is TRBV18; D not certain. The V end was cut by 2 bases, the J end by 1 base, with 5 bases between. This CDR3 has 13 residues. The germline CDR1 and CDR2 sequences are KGHSH and LQKENI. The CDR3: CASSPEGNYGYTF. The CDR3 DNA reads as TGTGCCAGCTCACCAGAGGGTAACTATGGCTACACCTTC.

The V gene is TRBV7-2, the J gene TRBJ1-1; the D is unclear. Between the trimmed V and J ends, which lost 1 base and 1 base, there was a span of 10 bases. Germline CDR1 reads SGHTA; CDR2 reads FQGNSA. The CDR3 length is 15 residues. The CDR3 reads CASSLGKWRNTEAFF. The DNA for the CDR3 is TGTGCCAGCAGCTTAGGGAAATGGCGGAACACTGAAGCTTTCTTT.

The CDR3, as DNA: TGTGCCAGCAGTATAAGCTCCTACGAGCAGTACTTC. Its protein product is CASSISSYEQYF. The gene calls are TRBV7-3 and TRBJ2-7; unclear D gene. The CDR3 is 12 residues long. Deletions cut 6 bases from V and 0 bases from J, with 6 bases between. Germline V CDR1 and CDR2: SGHTA, FQGTGA.

The chain employs TRBV10-3 and TRBJ1-2, with TRBD1 matching over 10 bases. Germline assignment: CDR1 ENHRY and CDR2 SYGVKD. CDR3 length equals 20 residues. V lost 0 bases, J lost 4 bases, and 17 bases stayed unmatched. The CDR3 region has the DNA TGTGCCATCAGTGAGTCGAGGGGGTCCCGGCAGACAGGGGGCGGCTATGGCTACACCTTC. Residues: CAISESRGSRQTGGGYGYTF.

The V gene is TRBV7-3, the J gene TRBJ2-1, with 12 bases matching TRBD2. CDR3 length equals 15 residues. V lost 5 bases and J lost 4; bases outside the gene matches: 3. Germline V lookup: CDR1 SGHTA, CDR2 FQGTGA. The CDR3: CASSETSGRYNEQFF. CDR3 sequence (DNA): TGTGCCAGCAGCGAAACTAGCGGGAGGTACAATGAGCAGTTCTTC.